Listed here are 20 T cell receptor beta chains from one sample, sequenced in a study of CD8 T cells in ankylosing spondylitis. Study-wide points: Blood of patients with ankylosing spondylitis appeared to be characterized by a TCR beta motif of several highly homologous variants.

These receptors' antigens are unknown. Each CDR3 protein is one row after TCRdb ran MiXCR on the 5' RACE reads. The sample contains 350,000 to 450,000 distinct CDR3 sequences, 25% to 30% of which appear only once. Sequences were obtained from blood, either unsorted or a sorted T cell fraction (not recorded which). The receptors stem from a male donor with ankylosing spondylitis.

The chain recombines TRBV3-1 with TRBJ1-1; 11 nucleotides agree with TRBD1. Trimming took 4 bases from V and 5 from J; bases not matched to a gene: 3. Germline CDR1 reads LGHDT; CDR2 reads YNNKEL (reference sequence). The CDR3 extends over 14 amino acids. The CDR3, as DNA: TGTGCCAGCAGCCGGACAGGGGGCGATACTGAAGCTTTCTTT. Translation gives CASSRTGGDTEAFF.

The sample holds a few counts of this clonotype. The chain carries TRBV15 and TRBJ2-1, with 10 bases aligning to TRBD2. J was trimmed by 4 bases and V by 6 bases; bases with no gene match: 6. The CDR3 has 15 residues. Germline CDR1 is LNHNV and CDR2 is YYDKDF (reference sequence). CDR3 sequence: CATREALAGYNEQFF. CDR3 bases: TGTGCCACCAGAGAAGCACTAGCGGGATACAATGAGCAGTTCTTC.

V is TRBV30 and J is TRBJ2-1; D is perhaps TRBD1 (6 bases). Trimming stripped 3 bases from V and 8 bases from J, with 11 bases between. Germline values: CDR1 GTSNPN, CDR2 SVGIG (reference sequence). The CDR3 has 12 residues. CDR3 sequence: CAWSIQGHEQFF. In DNA form, the CDR3 reads TGTGCCTGGAGCATCCAGGGGCATGAGCAGTTCTTC.

The chain joins TRBV7-2 to TRBJ1-6, with D unclear. CDR3 size: 12 residues. Germline CDR1 SGHTA, CDR2 FQGNSA. Trimming shortened V by 4 bases and J by 9 bases, and 7 bases separated the two germline ends. The CDR3: CASSSSSSPLHF. In DNA form, the CDR3 reads TGTGCCAGCAGCTCATCATCTTCACCCCTCCACTTT.

The chain joins TRBV12-3 or TRBV12-4 to TRBJ2-1, with 7 positions matching TRBD2. This CDR3 is built from 16 residues. V shed 8 bases and J 7 bases; nucleotides not matched to a gene: 17. The CDR3 loop is CASGPGGGPVRNEQFF. CDR3 in DNA: TGTGCCAGCGGCCCCGGGGGAGGGCCTGTTCGGAATGAGCAGTTCTTC.

The chain has TRBV3-1 and TRBJ1-3, with D perhaps TRBD1 (5 bases). This CDR3 is 15 amino acids long. Germline V CDR1 and CDR2: LGHDT, YNNKEL (reference sequence). Trimming stripped 7 bases from V and 4 bases from J, with 17 bases between. The DNA of the CDR3 is TGTGCCAGCACCCAGGGTGAGGATCTCGGAAACACCATATATTTT. It codes for CASTQGEDLGNTIYF.

The J gene is TRBJ2-4, the V gene TRBV28; the D gene is possibly TRBD2 (5 bases). V shed 5 bases and J shed 7 bases, with 15 bases lying between them. The CDR3 consists of 14 residues. Germline-derived CDR1 and CDR2 are MDHEN and SYDVKM. Written as DNA, the CDR3 is TGTGCCAGCAGTCCCTTGGGGAGCCGGAACATTCAGTACTTC. Amino acid sequence: CASSPLGSRNIQYF.

This clonotype was seen once. This rearrangement joins TRBV9 to TRBJ1-1; 8 bases align to TRBD1. The CDR3 length is 15 residues. Germline V gives CDR1 SGDLS, CDR2 YYNGEE. Unmatched junction bases numbered 6, after V lost 2 bases and J lost 3 bases. The CDR3 DNA reads as TGTGCCAGCAGCGTGAACCCGACAGGGGACACTGAAGCTTTCTTT. It specifies CASSVNPTGDTEAFF.

This clonotype was seen at least ten times. The chain employs TRBV12-3 or TRBV12-4 and TRBJ2-1; TRBD2 matches 8 bases. J gave up 6 bases and V 5 bases, and 9 bases lay outside the gene matches. CDR3 size: 15 residues. The CDR3 here is CASSPRTSLGNEQFF. CDR3 coding DNA: TGTGCCAGCAGTCCGAGGACTAGCCTTGGCAATGAGCAGTTCTTC.

This clonotype is a singleton in its sample. This sequence joins TRBV27 and TRBJ2-5, with 10 nucleotides matching TRBD2. This CDR3 has 15 residues. With V trimmed by 3 bases and J by 5 bases, 6 bases remained unmatched. Germline CDR1 MNHEY, CDR2 SMNVEV (reference sequence). The DNA of the CDR3 is TGTGCCAGCAGTTTCGGGACTAGCGTCAAGGAGACCCAGTACTTC. It yields the protein CASSFGTSVKETQYF.

V and J are TRBV27 and TRBJ1-1; tentatively, D is TRBD1 (6 bases). The CDR3 sequence is 14 residues long. From germline, CDR1 is MNHEY and CDR2 SMNVEV (reference sequence). V lost 7 bases to trimming and J lost 2 bases, with 14 bases between them. The CDR3 reads CASIAPGHNTEAFF. The CDR3, as DNA: TGTGCCAGCATTGCTCCGGGACACAACACTGAAGCTTTCTTT.

This sequence joins TRBV6-1 and TRBJ2-1; D is unresolved. There are 15 residues in the CDR3. V was clipped by 6 bases and J by 5 bases, with 17 bases between them. The germline V gene encodes CDR1 MNHNS and CDR2 SASEGT. CDR3 in amino acids: CASRQPQGFHNEQFF. The CDR3 nucleotides are TGTGCCAGCAGACAACCCCAAGGGTTCCACAATGAGCAGTTCTTC.

The genes are TRBV5-1 and TRBJ1-1; no clear D gene. Germline V gene sequence: CDR1 SGHRS, CDR2 YFSETQ. The CDR3 runs to 15 residues. Trimming removed 1 base from V and 1 base from J, with 11 bases in between. CDR3 protein: CASSLTQTPNTEAFF. The CDR3 DNA reads TGCGCCAGCAGCTTGACCCAAACTCCGAACACTGAAGCTTTCTTT.

In this sample, this clonotype turned up many times. The chain has TRBV3-1 and TRBJ2-1, with TRBD2 identical over 8 bases. Trimming cost V 4 bases and J 4 bases; bases outside gene matches: 6. The CDR3 covers 15 residues. Per germline, CDR1 LGHDT and CDR2 YNNKEL (reference sequence). The CDR3 is CASSPSGSGYNEQFF. Written as DNA, the CDR3 is TGTGCCAGCAGCCCGAGCGGGAGTGGTTACAATGAGCAGTTCTTC.

Ten or more counts support this clonotype. Here the CDR3 reads CASSPTVQETQYF. In nucleotides, the CDR3 is TGTGCCAGCAGCCCGACAGTACAAGAGACCCAGTACTTC. The rearrangement uses TRBV3-1 and TRBJ2-5, with a possible D match to TRBD1 (5 bases). The CDR3 loop spans 13 amino acids. CDR1 is LGHDT, CDR2 YNNKEL, per germline (reference sequence). Between the trimmed V and J ends, which lost 4 bases and 2 bases, there was a span of 8 bases.

The table lists this clonotype with a few counts. The genes are TRBV7-2 and TRBJ1-3; D is ambiguous. The V end was cut by 5 bases, the J end by 0 bases, with 11 bases between. Germline-derived CDR1 and CDR2 are SGHTA and FQGNSA. The CDR3 spans 15 residues. The CDR3 DNA follows: TGTGCCAGCAGCCGGTCGACGCTCTCTGGAAACACCATATATTTT. It is translated as CASSRSTLSGNTIYF.

Many counts were recorded for this clonotype. V and J are TRBV5-1 and TRBJ2-5; D is ambiguous. This CDR3 has 12 residues. Germline assignment: CDR1 SGHRS and CDR2 YFSETQ. The germline V and J ends were trimmed by 0 bases and 2 bases, with 2 bases remaining between them. The CDR3: CASSLEQETQYF. The CDR3 DNA follows: TGCGCCAGCAGCTTGGAACAAGAGACCCAGTACTTC.

This clonotype was counted a few times. This chain links TRBV6-1 with TRBJ2-1, with 10 bases identical to TRBD2. The CDR3 has 16 amino acids. CDR1 is MNHNS and CDR2 is SASEGT in the germline V gene. V lost 5 bases, J lost 1 base, and 5 bases stayed unmatched. The CDR3 bases are TGTGCCAGCAGTACCTTACTAGCGGGGTCCTACAATGAGCAGTTCTTC. It codes for CASSTLLAGSYNEQFF.

As to this clonotype: Mismatch with germline at one junction end may stem from a read error. The CDR3 coding sequence is TGTGCCAGCAGCAAAGAAGCGGGGGCGGGCACTGAAGCTTTCTTT. Translating gives CASSKEAGAGTEAFF. The chain couples TRBV3-1 to TRBJ1-1, with D maybe TRBD1 (6 bases). The CDR3 length is 15 residues. From germline, CDR1 is LGHDT and CDR2 YNNKEL (reference sequence).

CDR3 sequence: CATSDLYLQQFF. The CDR3 nucleotides are TGTGCCACCAGTGACCTATACCTACAGCAGTTCTTC. This sequence joins TRBV24-1 and TRBJ2-1; no clear D gene. CDR1 and CDR2 (germline): KGHDR, SFDVKD. V lost 4 bases and J lost 11, with 11 bases in between. CDR3 length: 12 amino acids.